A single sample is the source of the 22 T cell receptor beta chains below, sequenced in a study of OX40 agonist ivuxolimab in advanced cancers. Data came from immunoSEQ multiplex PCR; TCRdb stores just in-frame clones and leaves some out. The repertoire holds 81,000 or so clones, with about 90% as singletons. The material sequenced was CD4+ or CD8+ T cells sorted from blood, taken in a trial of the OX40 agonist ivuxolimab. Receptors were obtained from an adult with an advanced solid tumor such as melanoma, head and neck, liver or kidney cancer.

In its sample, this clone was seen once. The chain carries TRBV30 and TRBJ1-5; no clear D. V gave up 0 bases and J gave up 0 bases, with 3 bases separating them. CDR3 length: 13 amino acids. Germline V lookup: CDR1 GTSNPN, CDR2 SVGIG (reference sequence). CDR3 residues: CAWSVGSNQPQHF. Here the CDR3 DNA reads TGTGCCTGGAGTGTAGGTAGCAATCAGCCCCAGCATTTT. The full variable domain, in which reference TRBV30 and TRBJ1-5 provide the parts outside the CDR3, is SQTIHQWPATLVQPVGSPLSLECTVEGTSNPNLYWYRQAAGRGLQLLFYSVGIGQISSEVPQNLSASRPQDRQFILSSKKLLLSDSGFYLCAWSVGSNQPQHFGDGTRLSIL.

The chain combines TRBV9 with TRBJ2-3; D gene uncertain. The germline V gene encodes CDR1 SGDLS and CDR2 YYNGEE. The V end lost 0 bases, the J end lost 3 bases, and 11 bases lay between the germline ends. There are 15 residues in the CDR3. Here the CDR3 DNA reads TGTGCCAGCAGCGTAGGGGGTGGTTTGACAGATACGCAGTATTTT. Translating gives CASSVGGGLTDTQYF. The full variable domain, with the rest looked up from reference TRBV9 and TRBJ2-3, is DSGVTQTPKHLITATGQRVTLRCSPRSGDLSVYWYQQSLDQGLQFLIQYYNGEERAKGNILERFSAQQFPDLHSELNLSSLELGDSALYFCASSVGGGLTDTQYFGPGTRLTVL.

CDR3 DNA sequence: TGCGCCAGCAGCCTGGGACTTGTTCGAAACACCATATATTTT. The encoded protein is CASSLGLVRNTIYF. The V gene is TRBV4-3, the J gene TRBJ1-3, with D possibly being TRBD1 (5 bases). Between the trimmed V and J ends, which lost 4 bases and 5 bases, there was a span of 12 bases. The germline V gene encodes CDR1 LGHNA and CDR2 YSLEER. The length of the CDR3 is 14 residues.

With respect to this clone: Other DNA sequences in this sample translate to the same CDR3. CDR3: CATSRDRMNTEAFF. The DNA of the CDR3 is TGTGCCACCAGCAGAGACCGGATGAACACTGAAGCTTTCTTT. The rearrangement uses TRBV15 and TRBJ1-1; D is ambiguous. V lost 0 bases to trimming and J lost 0 bases, with 5 bases between them. The V gene's germline CDR1 is LNHNV and CDR2 YYDKDF (reference sequence). The CDR3 loop spans 14 amino acids.

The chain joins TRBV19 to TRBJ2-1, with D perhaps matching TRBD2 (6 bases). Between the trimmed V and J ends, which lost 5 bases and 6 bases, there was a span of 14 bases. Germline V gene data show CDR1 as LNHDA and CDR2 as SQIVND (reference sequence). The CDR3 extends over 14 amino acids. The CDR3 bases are TGTGCCAGTAGTTTGGGACTTCCGGGCAATGAGCAGTTCTTC. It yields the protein CASSLGLPGNEQFF.

CDR3 DNA sequence: TGCACCAGCAGCCAAGATCCCTTTAGCGGGAGAAGCAATGAGCAGTTCTTC. Encoded protein: CTSSQDPFSGRSNEQFF. V and J are TRBV1 and TRBJ2-1; TRBD2, as called in the table, went unchecked against the DNA. TRBV1 is shown as a pseudogene. CDR3 length: 17 residues.

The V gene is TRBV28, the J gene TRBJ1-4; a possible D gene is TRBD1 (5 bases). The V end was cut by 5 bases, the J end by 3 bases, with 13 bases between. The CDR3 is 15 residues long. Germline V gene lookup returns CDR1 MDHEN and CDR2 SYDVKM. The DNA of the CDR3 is TGTGCCAGCAGTCGCCTTGGGGGACCTAATGAAAAACTGTTTTTT. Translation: CASSRLGGPNEKLFF.

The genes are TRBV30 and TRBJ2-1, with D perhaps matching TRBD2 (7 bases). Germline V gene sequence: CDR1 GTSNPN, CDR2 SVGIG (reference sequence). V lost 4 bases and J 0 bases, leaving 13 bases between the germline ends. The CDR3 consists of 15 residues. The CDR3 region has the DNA TGTGCCTGGAAGGGGGGGGCGAGCTCCTACAATGAGCAGTTCTTC. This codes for CAWKGGASSYNEQFF.

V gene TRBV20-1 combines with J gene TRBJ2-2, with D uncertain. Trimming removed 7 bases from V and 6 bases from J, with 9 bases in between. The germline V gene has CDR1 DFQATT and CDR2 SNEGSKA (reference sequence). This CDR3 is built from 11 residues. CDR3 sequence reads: CSGAGAGELFF. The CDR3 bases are TGCAGTGGGGCAGGTGCCGGGGAGCTGTTTTTT.

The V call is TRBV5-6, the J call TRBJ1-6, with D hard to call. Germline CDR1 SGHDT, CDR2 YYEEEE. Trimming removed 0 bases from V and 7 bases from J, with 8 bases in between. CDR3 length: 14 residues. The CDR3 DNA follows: TGTGCCAGCAGCTTGGACGGGAACAATTCACCCCTCCACTTT. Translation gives CASSLDGNNSPLHF. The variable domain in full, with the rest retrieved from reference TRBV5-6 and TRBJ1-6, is DAGVTQSPTHLIKTRGQQVTLRCSPKSGHDTVSWYQQALGQGPQFIFQYYEEEERQRGNFPDRFSGHQFPNYSSELNVNALLLGDSALYLCASSLDGNNSPLHFGNGTRLTVT.

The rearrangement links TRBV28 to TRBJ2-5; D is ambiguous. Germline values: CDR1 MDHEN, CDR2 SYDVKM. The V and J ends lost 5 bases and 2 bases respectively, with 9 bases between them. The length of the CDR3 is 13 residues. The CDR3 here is CASSLWTQETQYF. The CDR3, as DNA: TGTGCCAGCAGTCTGTGGACGCAAGAGACCCAGTACTTC. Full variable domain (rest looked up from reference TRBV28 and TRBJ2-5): DVKVTQSSRYLVKRTGEKVFLECVQDMDHENMFWYRQDPGLGLRLIYFSYDVKMKEKGDIPEGYSVSREKKERFSLILESASTNQTSMYLCASSLWTQETQYFGPGTRLLVL.

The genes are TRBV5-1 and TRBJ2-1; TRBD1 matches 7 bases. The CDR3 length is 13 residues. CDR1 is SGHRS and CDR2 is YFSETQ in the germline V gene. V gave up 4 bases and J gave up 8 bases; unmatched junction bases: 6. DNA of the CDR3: TGCGCCAGCAGCCCAACAGGGGTCGATGAGCAGTTCTTC. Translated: CASSPTGVDEQFF.

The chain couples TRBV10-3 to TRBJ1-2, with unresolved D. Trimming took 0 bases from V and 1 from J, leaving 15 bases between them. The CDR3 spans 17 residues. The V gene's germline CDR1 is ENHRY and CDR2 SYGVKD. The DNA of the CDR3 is TGTGCCATCAGTGAGTCGGGCGGAGAAATATTTAACTATGGCTACACCTTC. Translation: CAISESGGEIFNYGYTF.

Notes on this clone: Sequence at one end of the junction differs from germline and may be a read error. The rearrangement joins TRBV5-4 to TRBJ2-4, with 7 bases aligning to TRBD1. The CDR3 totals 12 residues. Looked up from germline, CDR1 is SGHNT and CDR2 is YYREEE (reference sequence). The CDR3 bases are TGTGCCAGCAGCGGGACAGAGCTGTCAGTAGACTTC. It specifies CASSGTELSVDF.

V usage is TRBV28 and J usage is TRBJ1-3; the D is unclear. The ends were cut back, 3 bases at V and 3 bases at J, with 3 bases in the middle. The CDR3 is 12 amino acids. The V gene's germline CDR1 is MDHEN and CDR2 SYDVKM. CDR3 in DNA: TGTGCCAGCAGTTTTGTTGGAAACACCATATATTTT. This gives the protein CASSFVGNTIYF.

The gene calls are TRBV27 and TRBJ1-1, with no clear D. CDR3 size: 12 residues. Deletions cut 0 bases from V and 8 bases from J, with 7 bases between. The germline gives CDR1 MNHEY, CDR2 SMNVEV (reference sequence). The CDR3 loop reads CASSLSTGEAFF. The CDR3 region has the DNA TGTGCCAGCAGTTTATCGACGGGAGAAGCTTTCTTT.

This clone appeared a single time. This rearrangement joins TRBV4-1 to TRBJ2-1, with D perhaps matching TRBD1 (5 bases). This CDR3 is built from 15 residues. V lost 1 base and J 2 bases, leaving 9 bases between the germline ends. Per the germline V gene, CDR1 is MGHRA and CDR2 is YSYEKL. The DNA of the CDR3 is TGCGCCAGCAGCCAAGGGTGGGGCCCCTACAATGAGCAGTTCTTC. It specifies CASSQGWGPYNEQFF.

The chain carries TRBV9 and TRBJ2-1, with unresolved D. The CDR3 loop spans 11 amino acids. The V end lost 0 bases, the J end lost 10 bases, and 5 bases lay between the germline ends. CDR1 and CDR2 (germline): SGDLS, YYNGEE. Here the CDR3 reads CASSVGREQFF. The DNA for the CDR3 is TGTGCCAGCAGCGTAGGCCGGGAGCAGTTCTTC. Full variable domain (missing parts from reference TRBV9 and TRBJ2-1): DSGVTQTPKHLITATGQRVTLRCSPRSGDLSVYWYQQSLDQGLQFLIQYYNGEERAKGNILERFSAQQFPDLHSELNLSSLELGDSALYFCASSVGREQFFGPGTRLTVL.

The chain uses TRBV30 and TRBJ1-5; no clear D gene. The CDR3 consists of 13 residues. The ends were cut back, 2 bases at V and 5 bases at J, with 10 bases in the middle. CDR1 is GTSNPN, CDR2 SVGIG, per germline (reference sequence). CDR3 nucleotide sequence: TGTGCCTGGAGTCGGGCAGTTCATCAGCCCCAGCATTTT. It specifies CAWSRAVHQPQHF.

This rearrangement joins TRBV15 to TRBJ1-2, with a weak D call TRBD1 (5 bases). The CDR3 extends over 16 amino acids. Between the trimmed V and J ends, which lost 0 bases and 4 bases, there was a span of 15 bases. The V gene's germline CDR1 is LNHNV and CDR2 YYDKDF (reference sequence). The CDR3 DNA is TGTGCCACCAGCAGAGATCCCGACAGCCTGATCTATGGCTACACCTTC. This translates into CATSRDPDSLIYGYTF.

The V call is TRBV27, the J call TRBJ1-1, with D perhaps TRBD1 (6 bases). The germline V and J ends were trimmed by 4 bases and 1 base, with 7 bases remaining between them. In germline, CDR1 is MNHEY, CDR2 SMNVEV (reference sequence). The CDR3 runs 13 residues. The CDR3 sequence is CASSWTENTEAFF. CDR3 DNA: TGTGCCAGCAGTTGGACAGAGAACACTGAAGCTTTCTTT.

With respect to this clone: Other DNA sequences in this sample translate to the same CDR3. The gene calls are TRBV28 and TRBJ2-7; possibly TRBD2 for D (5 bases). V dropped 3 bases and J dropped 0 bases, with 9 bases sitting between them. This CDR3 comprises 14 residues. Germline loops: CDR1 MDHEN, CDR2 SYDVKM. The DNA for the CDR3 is TGTGCCAGCAGTTTTTTTGGGAGCTCCTACGAGCAGTACTTC. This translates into CASSFFGSSYEQYF.